Shown below are 5 T cell receptor beta chains from a single sample sequenced in a study of cytomegalovirus exposure and HLA in healthy donors. It was with 60 Vbeta and 13 Jbeta primers that the PCR ran. Measured with immunoSEQ multiplex PCR; TCRdb has only the in-frame clones, and not every one. The data hold around 190,000 clones, with 85% observed a single time. The sequenced sample consisted of PBMCs. The receptor set was obtained from a woman between 50 and 59 years old in good health and CMV-seronegative.

This clone was counted between two and nine times. The chain has TRBV2 and TRBJ2-7; D is possibly TRBD2 (5 bases). Trimming removed 6 bases from V and 4 bases from J, with 10 bases in between. The length of the CDR3 is 12 residues. CDR1 and CDR2 from the germline V gene are SNHLY and FYNNEI. CDR3 DNA: TGTGCCAGCAGCCCGACTAATTACGAGCAGTACTTC. Its protein is CASSPTNYEQYF.

The CDR3, as DNA: TGCGCCAGCAGCTGGACAGGGGGCCGGCTGGGTGAGCAGTTCTTC. Translated: CASSWTGGRLGEQFF. The chain carries TRBV5-1 and TRBJ2-7; 11 positions match TRBD1. Near its end, the DNA agrees better with TRBJ2-1, so the J call may be wrong. This CDR3 contains 15 residues. Germline loops: CDR1 SGHRS, CDR2 YFSETQ.

The chain links TRBV5-4 to TRBJ2-5, with TRBD1 identical over 8 bases. Germline V gene sequence: CDR1 SGHNT, CDR2 YYREEE (reference sequence). The ends lost 3 bases at V and 3 bases at J; junction bases unmatched: 7. There are 15 residues in the CDR3. The CDR3 nucleotides are TGTGCCAGCAGCTCGAAGGACAGGGCAAAAGAGACCCAGTACTTC. It translates to CASSSKDRAKETQYF.

V gene TRBV10-3 combines with J gene TRBJ2-7; weak D call: TRBD2 (6 bases). Between the trimmed V and J ends, which lost 6 bases and 7 bases, there was a span of 16 bases. This CDR3 has 13 residues. Germline CDR1 ENHRY, CDR2 SYGVKD. This CDR3 reads CAISDTLAGEQYF. The CDR3 nucleotides are TGTGCCATCAGCGATACACTAGCTGGGGAGCAGTACTTC.

The V gene is TRBV5-1, the J gene TRBJ2-2; no clear D gene. The CDR3 covers 16 residues. Trimming pared 0 bases from V and 1 base from J, leaving 10 bases between. From germline, CDR1 is SGHRS and CDR2 YFSETQ. CDR3 protein: CASSLGARMNTGELFF. The CDR3 nucleotides are TGCGCCAGCAGCTTGGGGGCCAGGATGAACACCGGGGAGCTGTTTTTT.